The present TCR beta chain was sequenced within a study of cytomegalovirus exposure and HLA in healthy donors. Study results and caveats: One cluster of highly shared sequence variants probably arose as a sequencing artifact. Based on reports, TCR beta sequences accurately predicted HLA-A and HLA-B alleles for most subjects.

Notes on this clone: Its antigen is undetermined.

Healthy bone marrow donors formed the donor group. V was trimmed by 7 bases and J by 7 bases, leaving 19 bases between them. This CDR3 comprises 15 residues. Germline CDR1 reads LGHNA; CDR2 reads YNFKEQ. PCR involved 60 Vbeta and 13 Jbeta primers. Clones were sequenced by immunoSEQ multiplex PCR, and TCRdb holds only the in-frame ones, with some missing. The profile shows more than 30,000 clones, about 70% of them singletons. This clonotype was obtained from a man in his forties or fifties in good health and CMV-seropositive. The material sequenced was PBMCs. This chain uses TRBV4-2 with TRBJ1-4, with D tentatively TRBD1 (6 bases). CDR3 loop: CASTNPSGTTEKLFF. DNA for the CDR3: TGTGCCAGCACAAACCCTTCCGGGACAACTGAAAAACTGTTTTTT.